These 6 T cell receptor beta chains originate from one sample sequenced in a study of blood T cell repertoires in COVID-19. Assay used: immunoSEQ multiplex PCR; TCRdb lists only in-frame clones, some missing. The table records a few hundred thousand clones, more than 75% of them present only once. The sample consisted of peripheral blood. These receptors were obtained from a woman aged 55-70 years with COVID-19, enrolled during active disease.

This clone was seen a few times. The chain joins TRBV5-6 to TRBJ2-7; TRBD2 aligns across 14 bases. Unmatched junction bases numbered 2, after V lost 4 bases and J lost 2 bases. The CDR3 covers 15 residues. CDR1 is SGHDT, CDR2 YYEEEE, per germline. In DNA form, the CDR3 reads TGTGCCAGCAGCCGGGGACTAGCGGGGGCCTACGAGCAGTACTTC. Encoded protein: CASSRGLAGAYEQYF. Filled out from reference TRBV5-6 and TRBJ2-7, the complete variable domain reads DAGVTQSPTHLIKTRGQQVTLRCSPKSGHDTVSWYQQALGQGPQFIFQYYEEEERQRGNFPDRFSGHQFPNYSSELNVNALLLGDSALYLCASSRGLAGAYEQYFGPGTRLTVT.

The V and J genes are TRBV15 and TRBJ1-2; D ambiguous. The CDR3 is made up of 13 amino acids. Trimming took 5 bases from V and 8 from J, leaving 15 bases between them. CDR1 is LNHNV and CDR2 is YYDKDF in the germline V gene (reference sequence). The CDR3 reads CATSPSRNWGYTF. In nucleotides, the CDR3 is TGTGCCACCAGCCCGTCCAGGAACTGGGGCTACACCTTC.

The chain links TRBV24-1 to TRBJ2-1; the D gene is possibly TRBD2 (6 bases). V dropped 7 bases and J dropped 6 bases, with 15 bases sitting between them. This CDR3 has 14 residues. Germline V gene lookup returns CDR1 KGHDR and CDR2 SFDVKD. In nucleotides, the CDR3 is TGTGCCACCAGAGGACGGGAGCCCGCCAATGAGCAGTTCTTC. It is translated as CATRGREPANEQFF.

The chain employs TRBV28 and TRBJ1-1, with a possible D match to TRBD1 (6 bases). The V end lost 2 bases, the J end lost 0 bases, and 10 bases lay between the germline ends. Per germline, CDR1 MDHEN and CDR2 SYDVKM. The CDR3 runs to 15 residues. CDR3 bases: TGTGCCAGCAGTTTACGGGGGGGGCTGAACACTGAAGCTTTCTTT. Amino acids: CASSLRGGLNTEAFF.

This clone was found once. The CDR3 DNA sequence: TGTGCCAGCTCATTGTTAGATGCGGGGGACAGGGGCCCGAATTCACCCCTCCACTTT. Amino acid sequence: CASSLLDAGDRGPNSPLHF. The chain recombines TRBV18 with TRBJ1-6, with TRBD1 matching 10 bases. The CDR3 length is 19 residues. The V and J ends lost 5 bases and 7 bases, in that order; junction bases with no gene match: 17. The V gene's germline CDR1 is KGHSH and CDR2 LQKENI.

This chain joins TRBV11-2 and TRBJ2-1; tentative D call: TRBD2 (6 bases). Trimming pared 5 bases from V and 3 bases from J, leaving 11 bases between. CDR1 and CDR2 from the germline V gene are SGHAT and FQNNGV. The CDR3 sequence is 14 residues long. The DNA for the CDR3 is TGTGCCAGCAGCCGACTAGGAGGCTACAATGAGCAGTTCTTC. Encoded protein: CASSRLGGYNEQFF. The full variable domain, rest sourced from reference TRBV11-2 and TRBJ2-1, is EAGVAQSPRYKIIEKRQSVAFWCNPISGHATLYWYQQILGQGPKLLIQFQNNGVVDDSQLPKDRFSAERLKGVDSTLKIQPAKLEDSAVYLCASSRLGGYNEQFFGPGTRLTVL.